A selection of T cell receptor beta chains follows, all from one sample in a study of T cell repertoires in cytomegalovirus infection. TCRdb fed the reads into MiXCR, producing one record per CDR3 protein. The top ten clones hold roughly 18% of a sample with about 140,000 distinct CDR3 sequences, roughly 6% of them seen once. The sequencing sample was made of PBMCs. All receptors derive from a human donor in good health (CMV status not recorded). Some clones in this sample may be carry-over from other donors' samples. The CDR3 runs from the conserved cysteine through the conserved F or W. The D gene is left open where the match is weak. Clone size is stated in some rows and not others, as once, few, many or a class when expanded.

clone_size	v_call	d_call	j_call	cdr3_length	cdr3_nt	cdr3_aa
few	TRBV28	.	TRBJ2-5	14	TGTGCCAGTCAAGCCGGGACCCTCGATGAGACCCAGTACTTC	CASQAGTLDETQYF
many	TRBV27	.	TRBJ2-3	13	TGTGCCAGCAGGCCGGACAGCACAGATACGCAGTATTTT	CASRPDSTDTQYF
many	TRBV12-3/TRBV12-4	TRBD1	TRBJ1-1	14	TGTGCCAGCAGAGTAGGGACAGGGAGGGCTGAAGCTTTCTTT	CASRVGTGRAEAFF
.	TRBV28	.	TRBJ1-5	14	TGTGCCAGCAGTTCACGACAGGCGCATCAGCCCCAGCATTTT	CASSSRQAHQPQHF
many	TRBV7-8	TRBD1	TRBJ2-2	15	TGTGCCAGCAGCTTCACAGGGGGCGATACCGGGGAGCTGTTTTTT	CASSFTGGDTGELFF
many	TRBV7-2	.	TRBJ2-7	14	TGTGCCAGCAGCTTGGGTCCCCAGTCCTACGAGCAGTACTTC	CASSLGPQSYEQYF
many	TRBV7-8	.	TRBJ2-3	16	TGTGCCAGCAGCCCAATGAATAAGGTGGGAACAGATACGCAGTATTTT	CASSPMNKVGTDTQYF
.	TRBV6-2/TRBV6-3	.	TRBJ2-5	11	TGTGCCAGCAGTACCATCGAGACCCAGTACTTC	CASSTIETQYF
.	TRBV5-4	TRBD1	TRBJ2-7	14	TGTGCCAGCAGCTTAAGACAGGGTCCCAACGAGCAGTACTTC	CASSLRQGPNEQYF
.	TRBV6-2/TRBV6-3	TRBD2	TRBJ2-1	15	TGTGCCAGCAATGAGGGACTAGCGGGGAGGGATGAGCAGTTCTTC	CASNEGLAGRDEQFF
few	TRBV20-1	.	TRBJ2-7	14	TGCAGTGCTAGAGGGGCTGGGTCCGCCTACGAGCAGTACTTC	CSARGAGSAYEQYF
.	TRBV7-2	TRBD1	TRBJ1-5	16	TGTGCCAGCAGCCGGACAGGACCAGAACCAAATCAGCCCCAGCATTTT	CASSRTGPEPNQPQHF
many	TRBV7-8	.	TRBJ2-7	13	TGTGCCAGCACCCGGCACAGCTCCTACGAGCAGTACTTC	CASTRHSSYEQYF
.	TRBV6-5	.	TRBJ1-2	13	TGTGCCAGCAGTTACAGAGGGCCGGCGGGCTACACCTTC	CASSYRGPAGYTF
many	TRBV19	.	TRBJ2-1	16	TGTGCCAGTAGTACACGGTCGGTGCTGGGTTACAATGAGCAGTTCTTC	CASSTRSVLGYNEQFF
many	TRBV28	.	TRBJ2-7	11	TGTGCCAGCAGTTCCCCACACGAGCAGTACTTC	CASSSPHEQYF
.	TRBV6-2/TRBV6-3	.	TRBJ1-5	15	TGTGCCAGCAGTTACTCGAGCCCAGGGGATCAGCCCCAGCATTTT	CASSYSSPGDQPQHF
.	TRBV4-2	TRBD2	TRBJ2-5	16	TGTGCCAGCAGCCCACTGACTAGCGGGGGAGGAAAGACCCAGTACTTC	CASSPLTSGGGKTQYF
.	TRBV12-3/TRBV12-4	TRBD1	TRBJ1-1	14	TGTGCCAGCACCCAGGGGGGGACGCGGCCCGAAGCTTTCTTT	CASTQGGTRPEAFF
few	TRBV29-1	.	TRBJ1-2	15	TGCAGCGTTGAACAAGGCCAGACCATAAACTATGGCTACACCTTC	CSVEQGQTINYGYTF
many	TRBV11-1	.	TRBJ2-2	15	TGTGCCAGCAGCTTAGAGGTCACGAACACCGGGGAGCTGTTTTTT	CASSLEVTNTGELFF
many	TRBV7-8	.	TRBJ1-1	15	TGTGCCAGCATGGAGGCCAGGTGGGGGAACACTGAAGCTTTCTTT	CASMEARWGNTEAFF
many	TRBV6-1	TRBD1	TRBJ1-5	14	TGTGCCAGCAGTAAAGACAGGGACAATCAGCCCCAGCATTTT	CASSKDRDNQPQHF
.	TRBV29-1	TRBD2	TRBJ2-5	16	TGCAGCGTTGACGGGACTAGCGGAGGAACCCAAGAGACCCAGTACTTC	CSVDGTSGGTQETQYF
.	TRBV29-1	TRBD1	TRBJ1-1	12	TGCAGCGTTCGACAGGGAGGCACTGAAGCTTTCTTT	CSVRQGGTEAFF
many	TRBV5-4	TRBD2	TRBJ2-7	16	TGTGCCAGCAGCCCTAGGCGGACTAGCGGCTCCTACGAGCAGTACTTC	CASSPRRTSGSYEQYF
.	TRBV11-2	TRBD1	TRBJ2-5	13	TGTGCCAGCAGCGGACAGGGTGGCGAGACCCAGTACTTC	CASSGQGGETQYF
many	TRBV10-3	TRBD2	TRBJ2-5	15	TGTGCCATCAGTGAGACGACTAGCGATCAAGAGACCCAGTACTTC	CAISETTSDQETQYF
many	TRBV27	TRBD1	TRBJ2-3	16	TGTGCCAGCAGTGGCCGGAGACAGGGACCCACAGATACGCAGTATTTT	CASSGRRQGPTDTQYF
many	TRBV7-2	.	TRBJ1-1	14	TGTGCCAGCAGCTTCTCGGGGTGGAACACTGAAGCTTTCTTT	CASSFSGWNTEAFF
few	TRBV3-1	.	TRBJ1-4	15	TGTGCCAGCAGCCTACTAGGACCGGGGTATGAAAAACTGTTTTTT	CASSLLGPGYEKLFF
many	TRBV11-2	TRBD2	TRBJ2-3	19	TGTGCCAGCAGCTTAAGGGAACTAGCGGGGGGGCCAGGTGGAGATACGCAGTATTTT	CASSLRELAGGPGGDTQYF
many	TRBV10-3	.	TRBJ1-3	12	TGTGCCATCAGCCCACAAGGAAACACCATATATTTT	CAISPQGNTIYF
many	TRBV7-2	.	TRBJ2-1	14	TGTGCCAGCAGCCCGACATGGTCCTACAATGAGCAGTTCTTC	CASSPTWSYNEQFF
many	TRBV5-4	TRBD1	TRBJ2-3	15	TGTGCCAGCAGCCCCGAGGACAGGGGGACAGATACGCAGTATTTT	CASSPEDRGTDTQYF
many	TRBV6-2/TRBV6-3	TRBD1	TRBJ2-6	17	TGTGCCAGCAGACCAGGGGGCGCCGGTTCTGGGGCCAACGTCCTGACTTTC	CASRPGGAGSGANVLTF
many	TRBV5-7	TRBD2	TRBJ2-4	16	TGTGCCAGCAGCTTGAGCGGGGGGATAGCCAAAAACATTCAGTACTTC	CASSLSGGIAKNIQYF
many	TRBV27	.	TRBJ1-5	13	TGTGCCAGCAGTATATCACGAAATCAGCCCCAGCATTTT	CASSISRNQPQHF
few	TRBV28	TRBD1	TRBJ1-5	19	TGTGCCAGCAGTTTCTTTGTCTTCTTCGGGACAGGGGTAAATCAGCCCCAGCATTTT	CASSFFVFFGTGVNQPQHF
many	TRBV7-7	.	TRBJ1-1	16	TGTGCCAGCAGCCCCCTCTCTTCGGGGCTACTCACTGAAGCTTTCTTT	CASSPLSSGLLTEAFF
many	TRBV7-2	.	TRBJ1-5	15	TGTGCCAGCAGCCTATGGGGGGGGAGCAATCAGCCCCAGCATTTT	CASSLWGGSNQPQHF
few	TRBV5-5	TRBD1	TRBJ1-1	17	TGTGCCAGCAGCTTGGTGGCCGGACAGGGGCCTCTGACTGAAGCTTTCTTT	CASSLVAGQGPLTEAFF
many	TRBV6-2/TRBV6-3	TRBD2	TRBJ2-3	16	TGTGCCAGCAGCGACGCGCTAGCGGGTCGCACAGATACGCAGTATTTT	CASSDALAGRTDTQYF